A selection of T cell receptor beta chains follows, all from one sample in a study of blood T cell repertoires in COVID-19. The table came from immunoSEQ multiplex PCR; TCRdb's copy has only in-frame clones and leaves some out. The repertoire holds approximately 100,000 clones, with around 87% as singletons. The sequencing input was peripheral blood. All receptors derive from a woman in her thirties with acute or convalescent COVID-19. CDR3s include the opening cysteine and the closing phenylalanine or tryptophan. Fields, in order: clone size, J gene, D gene, V gene, CDR3 DNA, CDR3 protein. D genes are given only for firm matches. A row's size may be missing; if present it is once, few, many or a size class.

.	TRBJ2-1	TRBD2	TRBV5-1	TGCGCCAGCAGCTTGGCCGAGGCTAGCGGCTACAATGAGCAGTTCTTC	CASSLAEASGYNEQFF
.	TRBJ2-1	TRBD2	TRBV24-1	TGTGCCACCAGTCGTTATAGCGTGCTAGCGGGGGGGCCGGGCTCCTACAATGAGCAGTTCTTC	CATSRYSVLAGGPGSYNEQFF
.	TRBJ1-1	TRBD1	TRBV4-1	TGCGCCAGCAGCCAAGAAGTAACAGGGGCCTTTGGCACTGAAGCTTTCTTT	CASSQEVTGAFGTEAFF
.	TRBJ1-1	.	TRBV28	TGTGCCAGCAGTTTGGACTTGCTCCTAGCTTTCTTT	CASSLDLLLAFF
.	TRBJ1-5	.	TRBV19	TGTGCCAGTAGTATAGCCCTCAATCAGCCCCAGCATTTT	CASSIALNQPQHF
.	TRBJ2-1	TRBD1	TRBV11-2	TGTGCCAGCAGCTTAGTAGTCCGGGGGACAGGGGATGCTAAAAATGAGCAGTTCTTC	CASSLVVRGTGDAKNEQFF
.	TRBJ1-1	TRBD1	TRBV27	TGTGCCAGCAGTTCCCGAGGGACAGGCATGAACACTGAAGCTTTCTTT	CASSSRGTGMNTEAFF
.	TRBJ2-2	TRBD1	TRBV5-6	TGTGCCAGCAGCATCGAACCCGGGACAGTTAACACCGGGGAGCTGTTTTTT	CASSIEPGTVNTGELFF
.	TRBJ1-5	.	TRBV7-8	TGTGCCAGCAGCTTTAATAGCAATCAGCCCCAGCATTTT	CASSFNSNQPQHF
.	TRBJ1-5	TRBD1	TRBV5-1	TGCGCCAGCTCTGCAGGGGGAAACAATCAGCCCCAGCATTTT	CASSAGGNNQPQHF
.	TRBJ1-2	.	TRBV9	TGTGCCAGCAGCCCTGACAGTCCTAACTATGGCTACACCTTC	CASSPDSPNYGYTF
.	TRBJ1-2	.	TRBV3-1/TRBV3-2	TGTGCCAGCAGCCCCAAGGTACAGGGCCGTTTCTATGGCTACACCTTC	CASSPKVQGRFYGYTF
.	TRBJ2-5	.	TRBV3-1/TRBV3-2	TGTGCCAGCAGCCAAGAAATGGGCAGGCAAGAGACCCAGTACTTC	CASSQEMGRQETQYF
.	TRBJ1-6	TRBD1	TRBV25-1	TGTGCCAGCAGCCGGACAACAGGGGGAGGTTCACCCCTCCACTTT	CASSRTTGGGSPLHF
.	TRBJ1-4	.	TRBV7-9	TGTGCCAGCAGCCGGAGTACCGGGGTTGGAGAAAAACTGTTTTTT	CASSRSTGVGEKLFF
.	TRBJ1-4	.	TRBV6-1	TGTGCCAGCAGTGAAGCGCGGGGGGGGAGGGAAAAACTGTTTTTT	CASSEARGGREKLFF
once	TRBJ2-3	.	TRBV5-1	TGCGCCAGCGGGGGGACTACAGATACGCAGTATTTT	CASGGTTDTQYF
once	TRBJ2-2	TRBD1	TRBV30	TGTGCCTGGATCGTATCGGGACAGGGAACCGGGGAGCTGTTTTTT	CAWIVSGQGTGELFF
.	TRBJ1-1	.	TRBV6-5	TGTGCCGTCAGTCGGGGATTAAACACTGAAGCTTTCTTT	CAVSRGLNTEAFF
many	TRBJ1-1	TRBD1	TRBV29-1	TGCAGCGTCGGACAGGCGAACACTGAAGCTTTCTTT	CSVGQANTEAFF
few	TRBJ1-1	.	TRBV7-3	TGTGCCAGCAGCCCCGGGGGGGCTCGTAGGACTGAAGCTTTCTTT	CASSPGGARRTEAFF
.	TRBJ2-7	TRBD1	TRBV5-1	TGCGCCAGCAGCTTGGGGGGACAGGACCGTCTGTCAGCCTACGAGCAGTACTTC	CASSLGGQDRLSAYEQYF
.	TRBJ2-1	TRBD1	TRBV10-1	TGCGCCAGCAGTGAACCCCGGGACAGACTGAACAATGAGCAGTTCTTC	CASSEPRDRLNNEQFF
.	TRBJ1-6	.	TRBV9	TGTGCCAGCAGCCCTTCGGACATGGCCCTTTCACCCCTCCACTTT	CASSPSDMALSPLHF
.	TRBJ1-6	.	TRBV6-5	TGTGCCAGCAGCGAGAACGAGTCCTATAATTCACCCCTCCACTTT	CASSENESYNSPLHF
few	TRBJ1-2	.	TRBV18	TGTGCCAGCTCACCTGAAGGACAGATCTATGGCTACACCTTC	CASSPEGQIYGYTF
few	TRBJ1-1	.	TRBV28	TGTGCCAGCGAGGCGGGGCATTTGAACACTGAAGCTTTCTTT	CASEAGHLNTEAFF
.	TRBJ1-2	TRBD1	TRBV28	TGTGCCAGCAGGACAGGGGCCTATGGCTACACCTTC	CASRTGAYGYTF
.	TRBJ1-6	.	TRBV5-1	TGCGCCAGCAGCTTGGCGGGTGGGGGCCCTGTCTATAATTCACCCCTCCACTTT	CASSLAGGGPVYNSPLHF
.	TRBJ1-3	.	TRBV9	TGTGCCAGCAGCGTCCAGGGCAATAGGGGAAACACCATATATTTT	CASSVQGNRGNTIYF
once	TRBJ1-1	TRBD1	TRBV5-1	TGCGCCAGCAGTTTGACAGGGGATAGGAACACTGAAGCTTTCTTT	CASSLTGDRNTEAFF
once	TRBJ1-5	.	TRBV6-5	TGTGCCAGCCGGACAGTGGGGACGGTGGATCAGCCCCAGCATTTT	CASRTVGTVDQPQHF
.	TRBJ2-3	TRBD2	TRBV9	TGTGCCAGCAGCGTAGGGGAGCTAGCGGGGGGGCCGCGCACAGATACGCAGTATTTT	CASSVGELAGGPRTDTQYF
.	TRBJ1-5	.	TRBV6-5	TGTGCCAGCAGTTACGGCCGTTATAGCAATCAGCCCCAGCATTTT	CASSYGRYSNQPQHF
.	TRBJ1-5	.	TRBV4-1	TGCGCCAGCAGCTTTCGTCAGGGGAGCAATCAGCCCCAGCATTTT	CASSFRQGSNQPQHF
.	TRBJ2-7	TRBD1	TRBV7-6	TGTGCCAGCAGCCCAGGGACAGGGGGCTACGAGCAGTACTTC	CASSPGTGGYEQYF
.	TRBJ2-2	TRBD2	TRBV5-1	TGCGCCAGCAGCCCGGACGGAGGGAGGGCGGCGACAAGAAACACCGGGGAGCTGTTTTTT	CASSPDGGRAATRNTGELFF
few	TRBJ1-1	.	TRBV18	TGTGCCAGCTCGAAAAAAACCATGGGACAGAACACTGAAGCTTTCTTT	CASSKKTMGQNTEAFF
.	TRBJ1-2	TRBD1	TRBV5-5	TGTGCCAGCAGCATCCGGGACAGGGGGTCCTATGGCTACACCTTC	CASSIRDRGSYGYTF
once	TRBJ2-7	TRBD2	TRBV5-1	TGCGCCAGCTCATTAGGTCTAGCGGGAGAGCAGTACTTC	CASSLGLAGEQYF
.	TRBJ1-1	.	TRBV6-5	TGTGCCAGCATTCGGACTCCCAAGGGGAACACTGAAGCTTTCTTT	CASIRTPKGNTEAFF
.	TRBJ1-5	TRBD1	TRBV6-6	TGTGCCAGTGGGACAGGGTCAATTCAGCCCCAGCATTTT	CASGTGSIQPQHF
.	TRBJ2-1	.	TRBV7-2	TGTGCCAGCGGCGGAGGGGCTCACTCCTACAATGAGCAGTTCTTC	CASGGGAHSYNEQFF
.	TRBJ2-3	.	TRBV11-3	TGTGCCAGCAGCTTAGCTCCGGGGGATACGCAGTATTTT	CASSLAPGDTQYF
.	TRBJ1-5	.	TRBV9	TGTGCCAGCAGCGTAGAAGGGGGACGGAATCAGCCCCAGCATTTT	CASSVEGGRNQPQHF
.	TRBJ1-1	.	TRBV6-5	TGTGCCAGCAGTTGGACAGAGATGAACACTGAAGCTTTCTTT	CASSWTEMNTEAFF
.	TRBJ1-2	TRBD1	TRBV3-1/TRBV3-2	TGTGCCAGCAGCCAAGATCAGGGCAGGGGGGGCTACACCTTC	CASSQDQGRGGYTF
.	TRBJ1-1	.	TRBV29-1	TGCAGCGTTGTGGGGGGGAGACACATATCTTTCTTT	CSVVGGRHISFF